What follows describes a single T cell receptor (beta chain). How the authors handled the data: Estimates of nucleated cell counts were drawn from the amplification of reference gene primers. Using immunoSEQ multiplex PCR, the repertoire was profiled, and TCRdb retains in-frame clones only, with some absent. V, J and clone size were drawn from that table, and D and trimming were deduced from the DNA. The profile shows under 70,000 clones, around 90% of them singletons. The length of the CDR3 is 18 residues. Trimming stripped 4 bases from V and 5 bases from J, with 23 bases between. Germline lookup yields CDR1 SGHNT and CDR2 YENEEA. This entry belongs to a study of blood T cell repertoires in COVID-19. On the study more broadly: Samples came from the United States, Italy and Spain, spanning acute and convalescent COVID-19.

The sample comprised peripheral blood. The chain links TRBV11-3 to TRBJ2-2; D is perhaps TRBD2 (6 bases). The receptor comes from a woman aged 55-70 years with COVID-19, enrolled during active disease. The CDR3 coding sequence is TGTGCCAGCAGCTCCGCCCACTGGGACTTGGGTTGGACCGGGGAGCTGTTTTTT. Its protein is CASSSAHWDLGWTGELFF.